The source of this T cell receptor (beta chain) is a study of PD-1 blockade in mismatch repair-deficient tumors. Study-wide background: Patients had fewer than 15 mismatch repair-deficient cancer types and were previously treated and progressing.

With respect to this clone: Its antigen is not identified.

The junction had 19 bases not matched to a gene; V was cut back by 3 bases and J by 4 bases. Germline-derived CDR1 and CDR2 are MNHEY and SMNVEV (reference sequence). The CDR3 length is 19 residues. Study-wide results and caveats: Rapid post-treatment expansion, then contraction, generally preceding radiologic response, marked tumor-resident clones.

PCR or immunohistochemistry showed mismatch repair deficiency in every enrolled patient. A few pembrolizumab responders had their TCRs sequenced. Profiled with immunoSEQ multiplex PCR; TCRdb holds only in-frame clones, not every one. The repertoire includes about 19,000 clones, over 75% of them detected once, and about 1.5% sits in the top ten. The chain employs TRBV27 and TRBJ2-7; TRBD2 matches 9 bases. Source: PBMCs, taken 52 weeks after starting pembrolizumab. The receptor was derived from an adult with mismatch repair-deficient cancer. CDR3 region: CASSFVELGRTSGLYEQYF. The CDR3, as DNA: TGTGCCAGCAGTTTTGTGGAGCTGGGGAGAACTAGCGGGCTATACGAGCAGTACTTC.